Each of the 26 T cell receptor beta chains below was sequenced from the same sample in a study of CD8+ T cells in alopecia areata. TCR sequencing used cDNA made by reverse transcription of extracted RNA. Produced via immunoSEQ multiplex PCR; TCRdb's table is partial and in-frame only. Observed in the sample are roughly 260,000 clones, none of them singletons. A panel of CD4, CD8alpha, NKG2D, NKG2ACE and other markers served to sort pooled cutaneous lymph node cells. Sequenced: CD4+ T cells sorted from a lymph node. The source of these receptors is a C3H/HeJ mouse with alopecia areata. For this mouse line, the MHC haplotype is H2-k.

This clone was seen more than once but under ten times. Each gene name is a mouse one. The read is 4 residues too short to cover the CDR3 end, so that end is filled in from the germline J gene. The J gene is TRBJ1-1, the V gene TRBV13-2, with unresolved D. The CDR3 runs 14 residues. Germline V CDR1 and CDR2: NNHNN, SYGAGS (reference sequence). Trimming removed 2 bases from V and 0 bases from J, with 8 bases in between. This CDR3 reads CASGDGLANTEVFF. The sequenced CDR3 bases are TGTGCCAGCGGTGACGGACTTGCAAACACA.

A few counts support this clone. Here the gene names and germline are mouse. The read stops 4 residues short of the end of the CDR3; the missing end is completed from the germline J gene. Within the sample, other DNA sequences also encode this same CDR3. The chain couples TRBV19 to TRBJ2-7, with D maybe TRBD2 (5 bases). There are 12 residues in the CDR3. CDR1 is FNHDT, CDR2 SITEND, per germline (reference sequence). The DNA read from the CDR3 is TGTGCCAGCAGTACCCTGGGATAT. The encoded protein is CASSTLGY. The whole CDR3 reads CASSTLGYEQYF.

With respect to this clone: The gene names given are mouse names. The DNA ends 4 residues before the CDR3 does, and the rest of the CDR3 is filled in from the germline J gene. At the DNA level, this CDR3 is encoded by other sequences in the same sample as well. V and J are TRBV19 and TRBJ2-2; D ambiguous. Trimming pared 2 bases from V and 0 bases from J, leaving 8 bases between. Germline V gene lookup returns CDR1 FNHDT and CDR2 SITEND (reference sequence). The CDR3 extends over 15 amino acids. The sequenced CDR3 bases are TGTGCCAGCAGTATTGCCAGAGCAAACACCGGG. Protein product: CASSIARANTG. The full CDR3 is CASSIARANTGQLYF.

The sample holds a few counts of this clone. Gene and germline names: mouse. The CDR3 goes on 4 residues after the read ends, and that part is filled in from the germline J gene. V gene TRBV13-3 combines with J gene TRBJ2-7; 13 nucleotides line up with TRBD2. The CDR3 has 14 amino acids. CDR1 and CDR2 from the germline V gene are NNHDY and SYVADS. The CDR3 bases that were read are TGTGCCAGCAGTGGGGACTGGGGGGGTTAT. Its translation: CASSGDWGGY. The whole CDR3 sequence is CASSGDWGGYEQYF.

Regarding this clone: Germline and genes here are mouse. The read terminates 4 residues ahead of where the CDR3 ends, so the germline J gene completes it. The chain carries TRBV19 and TRBJ2-1; TRBD1 matches at 7 bases. The CDR3 consists of 14 residues. The germline V gene has CDR1 FNHDT and CDR2 SITEND (reference sequence). Trimming cost V 3 bases and J 2 bases; bases outside gene matches: 2. CDR3 bases read: TGTGCCAGCAGTAGACAGGGAGACTATGCT. This encodes CASSRQGDYA. The entire CDR3 protein is CASSRQGDYAEQFF.

Only a few counts were recorded for this clone. Gene names refer to mouse genes. Read coverage stops 3 residues before the CDR3 terminus; the germline J gene supplies the remainder. At the DNA level, this CDR3 is encoded by other sequences in the same sample as well. V usage is TRBV19 and J usage is TRBJ1-6; D not certain. TRBJ1-6 is assigned to the ORF class and has an uncertain function. The CDR3 has 15 amino acids. Germline loops: CDR1 FNHDT, CDR2 SITEND (reference sequence). Deletions cut 5 bases from V and 1 base from J, with 10 bases between. Partial CDR3 DNA: TGTGCCAGCAGCACTGCCGGGTCCTATAATTCGCCC. It yields the protein CASSTAGSYNSP. In full, the CDR3 reads CASSTAGSYNSPLYF.

This clone was found a few times. Mouse gene names and germline throughout. The sequenced fragment ends 4 residues before the CDR3 boundary, so the rest is inferred from the germline J gene. Different DNA sequences within this sample yield the same CDR3. This rearrangement joins TRBV13-2 to TRBJ2-5; TRBD2 aligns across 8 bases. J was trimmed by 3 bases and V by 0 bases; bases with no gene match: 3. Germline CDR1 is NNHNN and CDR2 is SYGAGS (reference sequence). CDR3 length: 15 amino acids. CDR3 region: CASGDAWGGQDTQYF. The part of the CDR3 DNA that was read is TGTGCCAGCGGTGATGCATGGGGGGGGCAAGAC.

This clone has only a few counts. All gene names here are mouse names. The missing CDR3 end, 4 residues past where the read stops, is filled in from the germline J gene. Other nucleotide sequences in the sample specify the same CDR3. The chain carries TRBV13-1 and TRBJ2-5; 9 nucleotides agree with TRBD2. V lost 3 bases to trimming and J lost 3 bases; unmatched junction nucleotides: 5. This CDR3 is built from 15 residues. The germline CDR1 and CDR2 sequences are NSHNY and SYGAGN. CDR3 DNA, as far as it was read: TGTGCCAGCAGTGCAAGGACTGGGGCTCAAGAC. This sequence encodes CASSARTGAQD. The CDR3 as a whole reads CASSARTGAQDTQYF.

This clone was detected a few times. Gene names and germline match the mouse. The read terminates 4 residues ahead of where the CDR3 ends, so the germline J gene completes it. This rearrangement joins TRBV5 to TRBJ2-2; 7 bases agree with TRBD2. V shed 0 bases and J 1 base; nucleotides not matched to a gene: 5. Germline V CDR1 and CDR2: LGHNA, YNLKQL (reference sequence). There are 17 residues in the CDR3. The CDR3 here is CASSQDRGGKNTGQLYF. The CDR3 DNA, read in part, is TGTGCCAGCAGCCAAGATCGGGGGGGGAAAAACACCGGG.

This clone was seen a handful of times. Gene and germline names: mouse. The CDR3 here is CASSGQGNPEVFF. CDR3 DNA, as far as it was read: TGTGCCAGCAGTGGACAGGGGAATCCA. The rearrangement uses TRBV13-1 and TRBJ1-1; 8 bases match TRBD1. The read comes to an end 4 residues before the CDR3 does, leaving the germline J gene to fill in the end. The V gene's germline CDR1 is NSHNY and CDR2 SYGAGN. The length of the CDR3 is 13 residues.

Regarding this clone: The genes and germline here are from mouse. The sequence runs out 4 residues before the end of the CDR3; the remainder is reconstructed from the germline J gene. This chain connects TRBV19 to TRBJ1-2, with TRBD1 as a possible D gene (5 bases). CDR1 FNHDT and CDR2 SITEND come from the germline V gene (reference sequence). The CDR3 runs 13 residues. Trimming removed 7 bases from V and 0 bases from J, with 10 bases in between. The covered CDR3 bases are TGTGCCAGCGGGCAGGGAGCAAACTCC. This translates into CASGQGANS. The full CDR3 protein reads CASGQGANSDYTF.

This clone was detected a few times. Mouse gene names and germline throughout. The read halts 4 residues ahead of the CDR3 end, with the missing end drawn from the germline J gene. The V gene is TRBV1, the J gene TRBJ2-3; TRBD2 matches 11 bases. V was clipped by 0 bases and J by 1 base; unmatched bases: 6. The germline gives CDR1 NSQYPW, CDR2 LRSPGD (reference sequence). The CDR3 is 18 amino acids. The sequenced CDR3 bases are TGCACCTGCAGTGCAGATTACACTGGGGGGGCGGGTGCAGAA. Amino acid sequence: CTCSADYTGGAGAE. The full CDR3 sequence reads CTCSADYTGGAGAETLYF.

Points on this clone: The gene symbols are mouse symbols. The CDR3 end lies 3 residues beyond the end of the read and is filled in from the germline J gene. This rearrangement joins TRBV13-1 to TRBJ1-6, with TRBD1 identical over 10 bases. TRBJ1-6 has ORF status, its function being uncertain. Germline assignment: CDR1 NSHNY and CDR2 SYGAGN. This CDR3 spans 12 amino acids. The part of the CDR3 DNA that was read is TGTGCCAGCAGTCCCGGGACAGGGGCC. Residues: CASSPGTGA. The full CDR3 protein reads CASSPGTGALYF.

Points on this clone: Each gene name is a mouse one. The same CDR3 is also encoded by other DNA sequences in this sample. CDR3 region: CASSDGGQGYAEQFF. The part of the CDR3 DNA that was read is TGTGCCAGCAGTGATGGGGGACAGGGCTATGCT. V is TRBV13-3 and J is TRBJ2-1; TRBD1 matches 9 bases. The read ends 4 residues shy of where the CDR3 ends; the end is completed using the germline J gene. This CDR3 is 15 amino acids long. Germline lookup yields CDR1 NNHDY and CDR2 SYVADS. Trimming at V came to 0 bases and at J to 3 bases, leaving 1 base not matched to a gene.

In regard to this clone: The gene names given are mouse names. The read ends 4 residues early relative to the CDR3; the germline J gene fills the gap. The chain recombines TRBV5 with TRBJ2-3, with TRBD2 as a possible D gene (6 bases). The germline gives CDR1 LGHNA, CDR2 YNLKQL (reference sequence). The CDR3 covers 16 residues. Deletions cut 4 bases from V and 0 bases from J, with 14 bases between. CDR3 region: CASSPGTSTSAETLYF. The covered CDR3 bases are TGTGCCAGCAGCCCCGGGACTTCCACTAGTGCAGAA.

For this clone: Here the gene names and germline are mouse. Distinct nucleotide sequences in the sample also encode this CDR3. Incomplete CDR3 DNA: TGTGCCTGGAGTCTTGGGGGGGCGAGTGCAGAA. It codes for CAWSLGGASAE. The entire CDR3 is CAWSLGGASAETLYF. This chain uses TRBV31 with TRBJ2-3, with 9 bases lining up with TRBD2. The DNA ends 4 residues before the CDR3 does, and the rest of the CDR3 is filled in from the germline J gene. This CDR3 has 15 amino acids. V shed 0 bases, J shed 0 bases, and the junction held 1 base outside the gene matches. Germline CDR1 GKSSPN, CDR2 SITVG.

This clone was counted a few times. Here the gene names and germline are mouse. The CDR3 end lies 4 residues beyond the end of the read and is filled in from the germline J gene. The rearrangement joins TRBV19 to TRBJ2-1; the match to TRBD2 covers 10 bases. The CDR3 sequence is 14 residues long. Germline assignment: CDR1 FNHDT and CDR2 SITEND (reference sequence). Trimming removed 3 bases from V and 6 bases from J; junction bases left unmatched: 3. Partial CDR3 DNA: TGTGCCAGCAGTAAAGACTGGGGGGTTGCT. As protein: CASSKDWGVA. The full CDR3 sequence reads CASSKDWGVAEQFF. Complete variable domain (other parts from reference TRBV19 and TRBJ2-1): GGIITQTPKFLIGQEGQKLTLKCQQNFNHDTMYWYRQDSGKGLRLIYYSITENDLQKGDLSEGYDASREKKSSFSLTVTSAQKNEMAVFLCASSKDWGVAEQFFGPGTRLTVL.

To note about this clone: Gene names refer to mouse genes. The DNA ends 3 residues before the CDR3 does, and the rest of the CDR3 is filled in from the germline J gene. This chain links TRBV1 with TRBJ1-6, with a tentative D call TRBD1 (5 bases). TRBJ1-6 is flagged as an ORF with uncertain function. Germline V gene sequence: CDR1 NSQYPW, CDR2 LRSPGD (reference sequence). This CDR3 contains 14 residues. V was clipped by 0 bases and J by 8 bases, with 8 bases between them. Incomplete CDR3 DNA: TGCACCTGCAGTGCAGATCCCAGGGATTCGCCC. It encodes CTCSADPRDSP. The full-length CDR3 reads as CTCSADPRDSPLYF.

This clone was seen more than once but under ten times. Mouse gene names and germline throughout. The read gets to within 4 residues of the CDR3 end, and the germline J gene fills in the rest. The chain combines TRBV1 with TRBJ2-2; 7 bases agree with TRBD1. CDR3 length: 15 amino acids. Germline CDR1 NSQYPW, CDR2 LRSPGD (reference sequence). The J segment lost 4 bases and the V segment lost 3 bases, leaving 5 bases of the junction unmatched. CDR3 in amino acids: CTCSAQGEGTGQLYF. CDR3 DNA (partial): TGCACCTGCAGTGCTCAGGGGGAGGGCACCGGG.

This clone was observed a few times. Genes and germline are mouse. Coverage ceases 4 residues before the CDR3 finishes, and the germline J gene fills in the end. The rearrangement joins TRBV14 to TRBJ2-7; 7 bases agree with TRBD1. The germline CDR1 and CDR2 sequences are SGHDT and FRDEAV. This CDR3 contains 15 residues. The V and J ends lost 1 base and 0 bases, in that order; junction bases with no gene match: 4. The chain's CDR3 is CASSFHQGDSYEQYF. The sequenced part of the CDR3 DNA is TGTGCCAGCAGTTTCCATCAGGGGGACTCCTAT. Variable domain in full (rest from reference TRBV14 and TRBJ2-7): EAGVTQSPRYAVLQEGQAVSFWCDPISGHDTLYWYQQPRDQGPQLLVYFRDEAVIDNSQLPSDRFSAVRPKGTNSTLKIQSAKQGDTATYLCASSFHQGDSYEQYFGPGTRLTVL.

Regarding this clone: Gene names refer to mouse genes. Sequencing ends 4 residues short of the CDR3 end; the germline J gene provides the rest. Other DNA sequences in this specimen translate into the identical CDR3. The genes are TRBV5 and TRBJ2-3, with a tentative D call TRBD2 (6 bases). The CDR3 has 13 residues. Germline V lookup: CDR1 LGHNA, CDR2 YNLKQL (reference sequence). The germline V and J ends were trimmed by 2 bases and 3 bases, with 6 bases remaining between them. CDR3 residues: CASSQLGAETLYF. The sequenced CDR3 bases are TGTGCCAGCAGCCAACTGGGGGCAGAA.

To note about this clone: The germline and genes are mouse ones. The CDR3 end lies 4 residues beyond the end of the read and is filled in from the germline J gene. The rearrangement links TRBV14 to TRBJ2-5, with 8 bases matching TRBD2. With V trimmed by 2 bases and J by 3 bases, 11 bases remained unmatched. Germline loops: CDR1 SGHDT, CDR2 FRDEAV. This CDR3 comprises 17 residues. CDR3 sequence: CASSFGPLGGGQDTQYF. The DNA read from the CDR3 is TGTGCCAGCAGTTTTGGGCCCCTGGGGGGAGGACAAGAC.

This clone was seen only a few times. The genes are named according to mouse. The DNA ends 4 residues before the CDR3 does, and the rest of the CDR3 is filled in from the germline J gene. The genes are TRBV1 and TRBJ1-1; TRBD1 is a possible D gene (6 bases). The CDR3 totals 15 residues. V was pared by 0 bases and J by 1 base, with 9 bases between. Germline V gene lookup returns CDR1 NSQYPW and CDR2 LRSPGD (reference sequence). The chain's CDR3 is CTCSADGTKNTEVFF. The sequenced part of the CDR3 DNA is TGCACCTGCAGTGCAGATGGGACAAAAAACACA.

The table lists this clone with a few counts. Gene names refer to mouse genes. The CDR3 end lies 4 residues beyond the end of the read and is filled in from the germline J gene. The J gene is TRBJ1-2, the V gene TRBV13-2, with D possibly matching TRBD1 (5 bases). V lost 3 bases, J lost 4 bases, and 13 bases lay in between. The CDR3 length is 14 residues. Germline V CDR1 and CDR2: NNHNN, SYGAGS (reference sequence). The CDR3 region is CASGAPGLGSDYTF. CDR3 DNA, as far as it was read: TGTGCCAGCGGTGCACCAGGGTTAGGCTCC.

With regard to this clone: Gene names are the mouse ones. Read data end 4 residues before the CDR3 end; the end is taken from the germline J gene. Other nucleotide sequences from this sample produce the same CDR3. V is TRBV1 and J is TRBJ2-5, with 7 bases fitting TRBD2. CDR1 is NSQYPW and CDR2 is LRSPGD in the germline V gene (reference sequence). This CDR3 contains 12 residues. CDR3 DNA, as far as it was read: TGCACCTGCAGTGGACTGGGAGAC. It translates to CTCSGLGD. The complete CDR3 reads CTCSGLGDTQYF.

As to this clone: All gene names here are mouse names. From the germline J gene comes the end of the CDR3, since the read stops 4 residues before it. The chain carries TRBV29 and TRBJ2-1, with 10 nucleotides matching TRBD2. Looked up from germline, CDR1 is MSHET and CDR2 is SYDVDS. The length of the CDR3 is 13 residues. The covered CDR3 bases are TGTGCTAGCAGCCTGGGGGGGCGAGCT. Translated, it gives CASSLGGRA. From start to end, the CDR3 is CASSLGGRAEQFF.